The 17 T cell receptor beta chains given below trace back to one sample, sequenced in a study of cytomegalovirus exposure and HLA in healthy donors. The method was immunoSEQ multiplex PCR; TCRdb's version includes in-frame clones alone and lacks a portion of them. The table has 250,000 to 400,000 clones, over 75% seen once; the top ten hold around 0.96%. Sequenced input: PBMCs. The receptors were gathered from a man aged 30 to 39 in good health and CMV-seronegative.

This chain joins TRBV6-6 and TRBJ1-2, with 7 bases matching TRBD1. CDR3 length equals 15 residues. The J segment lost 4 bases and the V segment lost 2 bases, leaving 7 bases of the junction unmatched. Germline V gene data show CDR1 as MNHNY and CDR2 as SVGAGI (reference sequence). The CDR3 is CASSYRQGVTYGYTF. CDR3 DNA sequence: TGTGCCAGCAGTTACCGGCAGGGGGTTACCTATGGCTACACCTTC.

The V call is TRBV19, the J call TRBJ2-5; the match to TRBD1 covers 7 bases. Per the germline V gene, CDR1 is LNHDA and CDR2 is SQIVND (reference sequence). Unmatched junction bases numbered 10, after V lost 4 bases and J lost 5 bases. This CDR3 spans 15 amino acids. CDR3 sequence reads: CASSSGDSIRETQYF. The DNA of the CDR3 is TGTGCCAGTAGTAGTGGGGACAGCATAAGGGAGACCCAGTACTTC.

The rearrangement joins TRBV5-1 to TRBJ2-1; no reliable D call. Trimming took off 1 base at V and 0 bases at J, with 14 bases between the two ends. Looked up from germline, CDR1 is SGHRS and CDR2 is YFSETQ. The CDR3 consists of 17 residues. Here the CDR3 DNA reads TGCGCCAGCAGCTTGCAGTCGCCAATAAGCTCCTACAATGAGCAGTTCTTC. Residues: CASSLQSPISSYNEQFF.

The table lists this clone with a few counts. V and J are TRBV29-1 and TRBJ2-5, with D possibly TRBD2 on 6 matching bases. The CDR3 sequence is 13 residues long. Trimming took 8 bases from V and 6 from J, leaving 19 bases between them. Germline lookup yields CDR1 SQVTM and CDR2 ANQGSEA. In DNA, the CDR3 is TGCAGCACCGACCCCGGCGCGGGGAAGACCCAGTACTTC. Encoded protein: CSTDPGAGKTQYF.

The CDR3 nucleotides read TGTGCCAGCAGTGAGACAGGGGACTCTGGAAACACCATATATTTT. It translates to CASSETGDSGNTIYF. The rearrangement links TRBV6-1 to TRBJ1-3, with 8 bases identical to TRBD1. CDR1 MNHNS and CDR2 SASEGT come from the germline V gene. J was trimmed by 0 bases and V by 3 bases; bases with no gene match: 1. The CDR3 is 15 amino acids.

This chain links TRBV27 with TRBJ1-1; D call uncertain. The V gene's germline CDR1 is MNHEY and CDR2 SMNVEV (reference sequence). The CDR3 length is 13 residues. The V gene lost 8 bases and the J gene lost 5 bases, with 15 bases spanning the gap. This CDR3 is CASGVLEGTEAFF. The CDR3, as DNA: TGTGCCAGCGGTGTACTCGAGGGAACTGAAGCTTTCTTT.

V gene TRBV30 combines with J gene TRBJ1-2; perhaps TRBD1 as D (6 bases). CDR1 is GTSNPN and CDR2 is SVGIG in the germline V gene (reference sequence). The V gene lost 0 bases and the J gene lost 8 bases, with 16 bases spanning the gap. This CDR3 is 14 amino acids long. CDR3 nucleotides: TGTGCCTGGAGTGTACGTAGACAGGTAGCCGGCTACACCTTC. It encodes CAWSVRRQVAGYTF.

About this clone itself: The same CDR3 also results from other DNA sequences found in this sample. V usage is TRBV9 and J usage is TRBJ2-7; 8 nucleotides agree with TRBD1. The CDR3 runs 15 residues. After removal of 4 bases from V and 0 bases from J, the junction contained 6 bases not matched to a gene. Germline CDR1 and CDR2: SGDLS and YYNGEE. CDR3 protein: CASSPRTGSSYEQYF. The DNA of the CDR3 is TGTGCCAGCAGCCCCAGGACAGGGAGCTCCTACGAGCAGTACTTC.

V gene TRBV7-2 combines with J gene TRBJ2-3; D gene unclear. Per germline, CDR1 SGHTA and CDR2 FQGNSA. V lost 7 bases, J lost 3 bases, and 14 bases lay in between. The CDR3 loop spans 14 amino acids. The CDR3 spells CASTRIPYTDTQYF. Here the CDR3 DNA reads TGTGCCAGCACCCGCATCCCCTATACAGATACGCAGTATTTT.

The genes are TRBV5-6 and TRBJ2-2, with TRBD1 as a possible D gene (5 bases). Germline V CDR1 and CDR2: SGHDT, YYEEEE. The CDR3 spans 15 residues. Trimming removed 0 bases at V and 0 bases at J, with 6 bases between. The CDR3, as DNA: TGTGCCAGCAGCTTGGGACAGTCGAACACCGGGGAGCTGTTTTTT. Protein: CASSLGQSNTGELFF.

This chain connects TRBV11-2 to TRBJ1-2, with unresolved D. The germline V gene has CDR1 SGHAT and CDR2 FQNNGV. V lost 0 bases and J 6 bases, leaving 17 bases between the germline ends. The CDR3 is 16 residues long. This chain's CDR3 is CASSLDSVIGANGYTF. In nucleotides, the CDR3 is TGTGCCAGCAGCTTAGATTCCGTGATAGGAGCAAATGGCTACACCTTC.

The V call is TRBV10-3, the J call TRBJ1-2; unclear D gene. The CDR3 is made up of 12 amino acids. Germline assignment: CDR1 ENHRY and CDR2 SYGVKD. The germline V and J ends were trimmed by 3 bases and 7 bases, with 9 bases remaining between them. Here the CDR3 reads CAISDNEIGYTF. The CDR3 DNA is TGTGCCATCAGTGATAACGAGATTGGCTACACCTTC.

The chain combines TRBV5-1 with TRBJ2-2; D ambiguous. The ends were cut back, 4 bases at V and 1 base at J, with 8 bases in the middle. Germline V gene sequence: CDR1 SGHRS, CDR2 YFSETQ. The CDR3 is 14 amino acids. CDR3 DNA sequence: TGCGCCAGCAGCGCAGGTCGGAACACCGGGGAGCTGTTTTTT. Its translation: CASSAGRNTGELFF.

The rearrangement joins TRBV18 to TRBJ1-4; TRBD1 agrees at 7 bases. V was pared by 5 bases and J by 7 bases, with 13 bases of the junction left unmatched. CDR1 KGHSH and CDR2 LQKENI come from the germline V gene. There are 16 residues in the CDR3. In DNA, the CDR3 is TGTGCCAGCTCATCCGATCAGACAGGGACTGGTGAAAAACTGTTTTTT. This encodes CASSSDQTGTGEKLFF.

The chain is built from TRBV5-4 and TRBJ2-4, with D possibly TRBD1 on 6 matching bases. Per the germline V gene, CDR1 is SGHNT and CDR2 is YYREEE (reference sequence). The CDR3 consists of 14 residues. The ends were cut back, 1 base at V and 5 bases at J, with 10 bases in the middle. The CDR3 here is CASSLPAGENIQYF. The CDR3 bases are TGTGCCAGCAGCTTGCCGGCAGGGGAAAACATTCAGTACTTC.

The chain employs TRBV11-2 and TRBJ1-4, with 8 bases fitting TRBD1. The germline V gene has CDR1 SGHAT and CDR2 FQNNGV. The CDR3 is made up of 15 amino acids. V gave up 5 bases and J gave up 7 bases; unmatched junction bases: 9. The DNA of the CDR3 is TGTGCCAGCAGCCCAAGGACAGGGCGGGTTGAAAAACTGTTTTTT. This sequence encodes CASSPRTGRVEKLFF. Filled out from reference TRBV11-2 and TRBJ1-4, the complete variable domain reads EAGVAQSPRYKIIEKRQSVAFWCNPISGHATLYWYQQILGQGPKLLIQFQNNGVVDDSQLPKDRFSAERLKGVDSTLKIQPAKLEDSAVYLCASSPRTGRVEKLFFGSGTQLSVL.

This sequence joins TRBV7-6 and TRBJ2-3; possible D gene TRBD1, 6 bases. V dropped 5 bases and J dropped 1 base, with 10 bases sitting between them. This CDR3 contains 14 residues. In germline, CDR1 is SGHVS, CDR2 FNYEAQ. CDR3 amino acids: CASSGQLRTDTQYF. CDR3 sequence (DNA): TGTGCCAGCAGCGGACAGTTACGCACAGATACGCAGTATTTT. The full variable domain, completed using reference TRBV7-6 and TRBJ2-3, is GAGVSQSPRYKVTKRGQDVALRCDPISGHVSLYWYRQALGQGPEFLTYFNYEAQQDKSGLPNDRFSAERPEGSISTLTIQRTEQRDSAMYRCASSGQLRTDTQYFGPGTRLTVL.